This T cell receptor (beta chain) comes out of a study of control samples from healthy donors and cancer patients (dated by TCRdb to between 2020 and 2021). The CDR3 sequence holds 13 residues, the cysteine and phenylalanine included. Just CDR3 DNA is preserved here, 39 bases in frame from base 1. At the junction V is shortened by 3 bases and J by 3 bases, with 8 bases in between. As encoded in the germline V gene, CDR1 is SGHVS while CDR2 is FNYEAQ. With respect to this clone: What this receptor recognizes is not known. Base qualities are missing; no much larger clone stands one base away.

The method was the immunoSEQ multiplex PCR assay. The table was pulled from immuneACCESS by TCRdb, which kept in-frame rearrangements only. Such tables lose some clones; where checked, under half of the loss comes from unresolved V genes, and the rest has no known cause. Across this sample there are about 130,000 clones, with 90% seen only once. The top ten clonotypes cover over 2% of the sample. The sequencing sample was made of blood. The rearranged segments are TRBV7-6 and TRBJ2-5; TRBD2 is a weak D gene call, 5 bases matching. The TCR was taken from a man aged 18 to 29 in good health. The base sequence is TGTGCCAGCAGCTTTGCCGGGGAAGAGACCCAGTACTTC. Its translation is CASSFAGEETQYF.